This T cell receptor (beta chain) was sequenced during a study of blood T cell repertoires in COVID-19. Study-wide context: The United States, Italy and Spain supplied acute and convalescent COVID-19 samples. From T cells, B-cell-depleted T cells, or PBMCs came the material, which was cDNA or gDNA.

In the source study's methods: Scientists estimated how many nucleated cells there were by amplifying reference gene primers. Produced via immunoSEQ multiplex PCR; TCRdb's table is partial and in-frame only. The V and J calls and clone size were taken over from that table, and D and trimming were inferred from the DNA. The sample comprises about 140,000 clones, about 86% of which are singletons, and approximately 3.9% rests with the top ten. The CDR3 consists of 12 residues. Germline V CDR1 and CDR2: ENHRY, SYGVKD. After removal of 4 bases from V and 4 bases from J, the junction contained 1 base not matched to a gene.

This clonotype was sampled from an older woman with acute or convalescent COVID-19. Sequencing was carried out using peripheral blood. This chain uses TRBV10-3 with TRBJ2-7, with 7 bases that match TRBD1. CDR3: CAISGQGYEQYF. The CDR3, as DNA: TGTGCCATCAGTGGACAGGGATACGAGCAGTACTTC.